This is a list of T cell receptor beta chains from one sample in a study of cytomegalovirus exposure and HLA in healthy donors. Clones were read by immunoSEQ multiplex PCR, and TCRdb kept only the in-frame ones, dropping some. The profile shows some 140,000 clones, approximately 69% of them singletons. The material sequenced was PBMCs. These receptors were collected from a man in his thirties or forties in good health and CMV-seronegative. The CDR3 runs from the conserved cysteine through the conserved F or W. Each record gives: V gene, clone size, J gene, D gene, CDR3 DNA, CDR3 protein. The D gene is left open where the match is weak. Not every row has a clone size; where given, it reads once, few, many or a size class.

TRBV4-3,NA,TRBJ2-1,NA,TGCGCCAGCAGCTCGGACTACCAAAACTACAATGAGCAGTTCTTC,CASSSDYQNYNEQFF
TRBV30,NA,TRBJ2-7,NA,TGTGCCTGGAGTTATGGGGCGATCTACGAGCAGTACTTC,CAWSYGAIYEQYF
TRBV7-2,NA,TRBJ1-1,TRBD1,TGTGCCAGCAGCTCTCTGGAGGGGGCCCACACTGAAGCTTTCTTT,CASSSLEGAHTEAFF
TRBV4-3,NA,TRBJ2-2,NA,TGCGCCAGCAGCCAAGATATCGCCGGGGAGCTGTTTTTT,CASSQDIAGELFF
TRBV7-9,NA,TRBJ1-1,TRBD1,TGTGCCAGCAGCCCGGCGGGGACAGGGGGGAACACTGAAGCTTTCTTT,CASSPAGTGGNTEAFF
TRBV2,NA,TRBJ1-1,NA,TGTGCCAGCAGTCGGTCAGGGAAGGCTGAAGCTTTCTTT,CASSRSGKAEAFF
TRBV19,few,TRBJ1-2,TRBD1,TGTGCCAGTAGGACGGACAGGGGAGGATATGGCTACACCTTC,CASRTDRGGYGYTF
TRBV28,once,TRBJ1-5,TRBD1,TGTGCCAGCAGTTACAGGGGGCCTCAGCCCCAGCATTTT,CASSYRGPQPQHF
TRBV28,NA,TRBJ1-5,TRBD1,TGTGCCAGCAGGGAGGGGACAGGGGGTTTCAATCAGCCCCAGCATTTT,CASREGTGGFNQPQHF
TRBV7-9,NA,TRBJ2-2,NA,TGTGCCAGCAGAGCAGGGGAGCTGTTTTTT,CASRAGELFF
TRBV28,NA,TRBJ1-4,TRBD1,TGTGCCAGCAGTATACAGGGGGCGCTTACTAATGAAAAACTGTTTTTT,CASSIQGALTNEKLFF
TRBV28,few,TRBJ2-5,NA,TGTGCCAGCAGGGGCACGGTGTGGGAGACCCAGTACTTC,CASRGTVWETQYF
TRBV5-4,NA,TRBJ1-6,NA,TGTGCCAGCAGCCCGGGGGGCCGCCGCGGTACTTCACCCCTCCACTTT,CASSPGGRRGTSPLHF
TRBV2,NA,TRBJ1-5,TRBD1,TGTGCCAGCGGGGACAGGGGGCTAGACAATCAGCCCCAGCATTTT,CASGDRGLDNQPQHF
TRBV5-8,NA,TRBJ2-6,NA,TGTGCCAGCAGCTTAGAGGGAAAAGTATCCGGGGCCAACGTCCTGACTTTC,CASSLEGKVSGANVLTF
TRBV25-1,NA,TRBJ1-6,TRBD1,TGTGCCAGCAGCACCGGGACAGGGAATTCACCCCTCCACTTT,CASSTGTGNSPLHF
TRBV6-5,NA,TRBJ2-7,NA,TGTGCCAGCACTAGAAGACAGAGGCCCTACGAGCAGTACTTC,CASTRRQRPYEQYF
TRBV29-1,NA,TRBJ1-2,NA,TGCAGCGTTGGCGAGACAGGAACAAATGGCTACACCTTC,CSVGETGTNGYTF
TRBV11-2,NA,TRBJ2-2,NA,TGTGCCAGCAGCTTAGCAGACTCCAGCGCCGGGGAGCTGTTTTTT,CASSLADSSAGELFF
TRBV7-9,few,TRBJ1-1,TRBD1,TGTGCCAGCAGCTGGGACAGGAACACTGAAGCTTTCTTT,CASSWDRNTEAFF
TRBV28,NA,TRBJ2-7,TRBD1,TGTGCCAGCAGTTTGGCCGGGACAGGTTCCTACGAGCAGTACTTC,CASSLAGTGSYEQYF
TRBV5-4,once,TRBJ2-3,NA,TGTGCCAGCAGCACCGACAGTGCAGATACGCAGTATTTT,CASSTDSADTQYF
TRBV19,NA,TRBJ2-7,TRBD1,TGTGCCAGTAGTATCCAGGACAGGGGTCTTGCGCAGTACTTC,CASSIQDRGLAQYF
TRBV2,NA,TRBJ1-2,NA,TGTGCCAGCAGTGAAGACAGGGTCAGGTATGGCTACACCTTC,CASSEDRVRYGYTF
TRBV5-5,NA,TRBJ1-1,NA,TGTGCCAGCAGCTTGGTCAGGGACACTGAAGCTTTCTTT,CASSLVRDTEAFF
TRBV18,once,TRBJ1-5,TRBD1,TGTGCCAGCTCAAGCGGACAGGGAAGGAGCAATCAGCCCCAGCATTTT,CASSSGQGRSNQPQHF
TRBV19,NA,TRBJ2-6,TRBD1,TGTGCCAGTAAGACCCCGGACAGGGCTGGGGCCAACGTCCTGACTTTC,CASKTPDRAGANVLTF
TRBV27,NA,TRBJ1-1,NA,TGTGCCAGCAGAGGGGGAAGCACTGAAGCTTTCTTT,CASRGGSTEAFF
TRBV13,NA,TRBJ2-1,NA,TGTGCCAGCGCCACGGGATACAATGAGCAGTTCTTC,CASATGYNEQFF
TRBV29-1,few,TRBJ1-2,NA,TGCAGCGTTGAAGGGGGCCACGCTAACTATGGCTACACCTTC,CSVEGGHANYGYTF
TRBV6-1,few,TRBJ1-3,NA,TGTGCCAGCAGTGACGGCAGGGTGATGTCTGGAAACACCATATATTTT,CASSDGRVMSGNTIYF
TRBV28,NA,TRBJ2-7,NA,TGTGCCAGCAGCCAAAGGCCGGGGTGGTCCTACGAGCAGTACTTC,CASSQRPGWSYEQYF
TRBV11-2,NA,TRBJ2-1,NA,TGTGCCAGCAGTTTGGGGGGGCCCCCCTACAATGAGCAGTTCTTC,CASSLGGPPYNEQFF
TRBV28,NA,TRBJ2-1,NA,TGTGCCAGCAGTCTTACCGGGACTCTCAATGAGCAGTTCTTC,CASSLTGTLNEQFF
TRBV5-4,few,TRBJ1-1,NA,TGTGCCAGCAGCTTCCAGGGGAAAGAAGCTTTCTTT,CASSFQGKEAFF
TRBV7-9,NA,TRBJ2-7,NA,TGTTCCAGCGGCTACGAACACTACGAGCAGTACTTC,CSSGYEHYEQYF
TRBV5-6,NA,TRBJ1-3,TRBD1,TGTGCCAGCAGCTACCCGACAGGGCGGGGTGGAAACACCATATATTTT,CASSYPTGRGGNTIYF
TRBV10-3,NA,TRBJ1-1,NA,TGTGCCATCAGCCACGACACCACCCTCATGAACACTGAAGCTTTCTTT,CAISHDTTLMNTEAFF
TRBV6-5,NA,TRBJ2-3,NA,TGTGCCAGCAGCCCAGACACAGATACGCAGTATTTT,CASSPDTDTQYF